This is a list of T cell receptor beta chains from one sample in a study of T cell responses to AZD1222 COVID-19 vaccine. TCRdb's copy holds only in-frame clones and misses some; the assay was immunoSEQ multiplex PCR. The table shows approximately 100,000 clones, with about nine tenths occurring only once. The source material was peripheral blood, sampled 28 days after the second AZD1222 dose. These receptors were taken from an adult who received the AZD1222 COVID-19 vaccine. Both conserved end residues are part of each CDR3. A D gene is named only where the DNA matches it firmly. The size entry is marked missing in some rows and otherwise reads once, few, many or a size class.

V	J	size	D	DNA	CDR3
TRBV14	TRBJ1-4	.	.	TGTGCCAGCAGCCAGTCCCTAGGACAAAATGAAAAACTGTTTTTT	CASSQSLGQNEKLFF
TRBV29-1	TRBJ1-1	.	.	TGCAGCGTTGAGCGGGGATTCTTTAACACTGAAGCTTTCTTT	CSVERGFFNTEAFF
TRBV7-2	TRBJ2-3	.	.	TGTGCCAGCAGCTACCGGGCTGGCTCCACAGATACGCAGTATTTT	CASSYRAGSTDTQYF
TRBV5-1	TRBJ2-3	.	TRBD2	TGCGCCAGCAGCCTCATTACTAGCGGGGGGGCAACAGATACGCAGTATTTT	CASSLITSGGATDTQYF
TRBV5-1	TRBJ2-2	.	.	TGCGCCAGCAGCTATGCAGCGAACACCGGGGAGCTGTTTTTT	CASSYAANTGELFF
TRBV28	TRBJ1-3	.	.	TGTGCCAGCAGTAAGAGAGAGGGCAACACCATATATTTT	CASSKREGNTIYF
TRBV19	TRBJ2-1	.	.	TGTGCCAGTAGTATAATGGGGGTGCAGGGCAATGAGCAGTTCTTC	CASSIMGVQGNEQFF
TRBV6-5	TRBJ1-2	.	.	TGTGCCAGCAGTACCCCCGCCGGCTACACCTTC	CASSTPAGYTF
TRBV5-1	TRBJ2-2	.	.	TGCGCCAGCAGCTTAGGAACAGCGAACACCGGGGAGCTGTTTTTT	CASSLGTANTGELFF
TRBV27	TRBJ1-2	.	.	TGTGCCAGCAGATCTACGGGACGGAGCAGAAATGGCTACACCTTC	CASRSTGRSRNGYTF
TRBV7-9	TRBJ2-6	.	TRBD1	TGTGCCAGCAGTTCTACAGGGGGCGCTGGGGCCAACGTCCTGACTTTC	CASSSTGGAGANVLTF
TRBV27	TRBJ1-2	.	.	TGTGCCAGCAGTTCCCTCCCCAGGCTAAGCGATGGCTACACCTTC	CASSSLPRLSDGYTF
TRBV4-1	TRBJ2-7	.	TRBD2	TGCGCCAGCAGCCAAGTCCCAGCGGGGGGACCCTACGAGCAGTACTTC	CASSQVPAGGPYEQYF
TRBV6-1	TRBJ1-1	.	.	TGTGCCAGCACCCTAATTCTATTTGGGGAAGCTTTCTTT	CASTLILFGEAFF
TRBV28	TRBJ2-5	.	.	TGTGCCAGCAGTCCCCCGCGGGGTTGGGAGACCCAGTACTTC	CASSPPRGWETQYF
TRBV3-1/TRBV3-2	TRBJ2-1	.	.	TGTGCCAGCAGCAATTACAATGAGCAGTTCTTC	CASSNYNEQFF
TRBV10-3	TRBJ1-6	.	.	TGTGCCATCAGTGAGTCCCAGCCAGGGCGAAATTCACCCCTCCACTTT	CAISESQPGRNSPLHF
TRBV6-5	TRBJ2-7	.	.	TGTGCCAGCAGGATCCCAGGGCCCCTCTTTGAGCAGTACTTC	CASRIPGPLFEQYF
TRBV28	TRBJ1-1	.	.	TGTGCCAGCCCAGGGGCGGACACTGAAGCTTTCTTT	CASPGADTEAFF
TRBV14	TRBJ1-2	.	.	TGTGCCAGCAGCCATAGCCAGGGGCTTGGCTACACCTTC	CASSHSQGLGYTF
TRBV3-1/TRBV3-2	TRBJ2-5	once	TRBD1	TGTGCCAGCAGCCAACCTCGGGACAGGGGTCAAGAGACCCAGTACTTC	CASSQPRDRGQETQYF
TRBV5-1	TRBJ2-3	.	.	TGCGCCAGCAGCTTGTCGATACTCACAGATACGCAGTATTTT	CASSLSILTDTQYF
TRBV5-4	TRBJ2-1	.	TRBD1	TGTGCCAGCAGTTTCGGGACAGGGCCCGACAATGAGCAGTTCTTC	CASSFGTGPDNEQFF
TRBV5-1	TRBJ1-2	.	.	TGCGCCAGCAGCTTGGAGGGGGTTGACTATGGCTACACCTTC	CASSLEGVDYGYTF
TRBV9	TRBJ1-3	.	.	TGTGCCAGCAGCGTAGCACCGGAAAACACCATATATTTT	CASSVAPENTIYF
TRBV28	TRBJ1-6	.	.	TGTGCCAGCAGTGGGACACTGAGCTCCTATAATTCACCCCTCCACTTT	CASSGTLSSYNSPLHF